A single sample is the source of the 3 T cell receptor beta chains below, sequenced in a study of tumor-infiltrating lymphocytes in primary liver carcinoma. Researchers drew blood RNA from unsorted whole blood and extracted germline DNA as well. Total RNA amounting to 500 ng was the source from which TCR beta cDNA was made with a constant-region primer. TCR beta libraries came from three nested multiplex PCR rounds using slightly modified ARM-PCR. TRBV1-TRBV30 forward primers paired with a C-beta reverse primer drove the first two PCR rounds, 10 cycles each. TCRdb reprocessed the multiplex PCR reads with MiXCR, giving one entry per CDR3 protein. This table holds a few hundred thousand distinct CDR3 sequences, about 50% found once. Sample: peripheral blood. The receptors originated from a woman aged 30 to 39 with primary liver carcinoma and hepatitis B virus infection.

Note on this clonotype: Here the CDR3 omits its conserved ending phenylalanine or tryptophan, so a read error is the likely source. The gene calls are TRBV10-2 and TRBJ2-7; TRBD1 or TRBD2 may be the D gene (5 bases each). The CDR3 totals 13 residues. Germline V gives CDR1 WSHSY, CDR2 SAAADI. The V and J ends lost 9 bases and 5 bases respectively, with 17 bases between them. CDR3 nucleotides: TGCGCCAGTCAGCGAGGGGTCTTTGACGAGCAGTACTTA. Translated, it gives CASQRGVFDEQYL.

The chain uses TRBV5-4 and TRBJ1-2; D not certain. V was trimmed by 4 bases and J by 12 bases, leaving 4 bases between them. The CDR3 totals 8 residues. The germline gives CDR1 SGHNT, CDR2 YYREEE (reference sequence). For the CDR3, the DNA is TGTGCCAGCAGCCCGGACACCTTC. Translation: CASSPDTF. The whole variable domain, remainder taken from reference TRBV5-4 and TRBJ1-2, is ETGVTQSPTHLIKTRGQQVTLRCSSQSGHNTVSWYQQALGQGPQFIFQYYREEENGRGNFPPRFSGLQFPNYSSELNVNALELDDSALYLCASSPDTFGSGTRLTVV.

This chain connects TRBV4-1 to TRBJ2-3; weak D call: TRBD2 (5 bases). The germline V gene encodes CDR1 MGHRA and CDR2 YSYEKL. V was pared by 9 bases and J by 4 bases, with 17 bases between. This CDR3 is 14 amino acids long. The CDR3 bases are TGCGCCAGTAGCGTCCTCACTGGGGCAGATACGCAGTATTTT. Amino acids: CASSVLTGADTQYF.